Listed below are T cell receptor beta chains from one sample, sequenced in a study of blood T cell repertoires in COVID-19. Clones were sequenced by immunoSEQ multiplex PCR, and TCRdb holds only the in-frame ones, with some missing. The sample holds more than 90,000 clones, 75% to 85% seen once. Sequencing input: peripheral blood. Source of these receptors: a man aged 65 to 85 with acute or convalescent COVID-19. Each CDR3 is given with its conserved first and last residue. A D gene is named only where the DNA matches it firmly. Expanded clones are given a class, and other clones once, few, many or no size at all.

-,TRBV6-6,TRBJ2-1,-,CASSYRRDTLNNEQFF,TGTGCCAGCAGTTACCGCCGGGACACCTTAAACAATGAGCAGTTCTTC
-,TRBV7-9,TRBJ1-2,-,CASSRYTGSYGYTF,TGTGCCAGCAGCCGTTACACAGGGTCCTATGGCTACACCTTC
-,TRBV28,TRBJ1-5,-,CASRKEDRYSNQPQHF,TGTGCCAGCAGGAAGGAAGACAGATATAGCAATCAGCCCCAGCATTTT
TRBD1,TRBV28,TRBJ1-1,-,CASFVPGQIPLNTEAFF,TGTGCCAGCTTCGTCCCGGGACAGATCCCCCTTAACACTGAAGCTTTCTTT
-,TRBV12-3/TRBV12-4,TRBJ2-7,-,CASSLIRSYEQYF,TGTGCCAGCAGTTTGATCCGGAGCTACGAGCAGTACTTC
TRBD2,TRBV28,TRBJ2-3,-,CASLLAGGTTDTQYF,TGTGCCAGCCTCTTAGCGGGGGGAACCACAGATACGCAGTATTTT
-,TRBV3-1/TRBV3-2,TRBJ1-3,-,CASSQGSLDRNSGNTIYF,TGTGCCAGCAGCCAGGGGAGTTTGGACAGAAACTCTGGAAACACCATATATTTT
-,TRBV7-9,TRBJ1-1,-,CASSLARVTEAFF,TGTGCCAGCAGCTTAGCGAGGGTTACTGAAGCTTTCTTT
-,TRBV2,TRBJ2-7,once,CASVQGSYEQYF,TGTGCCAGCGTCCAGGGGTCCTACGAGCAGTACTTC
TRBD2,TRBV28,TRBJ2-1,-,CASSSPGTSPNEQFF,TGTGCCAGCAGTTCTCCCGGGACTAGTCCCAATGAGCAGTTCTTC
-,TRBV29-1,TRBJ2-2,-,CSVAPDDRPNTGELFF,TGCAGCGTTGCCCCAGACGACAGGCCAAACACCGGGGAGCTGTTTTTT
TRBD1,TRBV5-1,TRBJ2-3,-,CASSLGQGLTDTQYF,TGCGCCAGCAGCCTTGGACAGGGACTCACAGATACGCAGTATTTT
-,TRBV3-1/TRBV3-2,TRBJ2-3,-,CASSQRDSITDTQYF,TGTGCCAGCAGCCAGCGGGACTCTATCACAGATACGCAGTATTTT
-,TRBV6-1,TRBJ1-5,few,CASSVDRTPSNQPQHF,TGTGCCAGCAGTGTGGACCGGACACCGAGCAATCAGCCCCAGCATTTT
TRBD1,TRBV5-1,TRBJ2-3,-,CASSIDRVGDTQYF,TGCGCCAGCAGCATTGACAGGGTAGGGGATACGCAGTATTTT
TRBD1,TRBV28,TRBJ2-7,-,CASSRGGGGQAAYEQYF,TGTGCCAGCAGTAGAGGTGGGGGTGGACAGGCCGCCTACGAGCAGTACTTC